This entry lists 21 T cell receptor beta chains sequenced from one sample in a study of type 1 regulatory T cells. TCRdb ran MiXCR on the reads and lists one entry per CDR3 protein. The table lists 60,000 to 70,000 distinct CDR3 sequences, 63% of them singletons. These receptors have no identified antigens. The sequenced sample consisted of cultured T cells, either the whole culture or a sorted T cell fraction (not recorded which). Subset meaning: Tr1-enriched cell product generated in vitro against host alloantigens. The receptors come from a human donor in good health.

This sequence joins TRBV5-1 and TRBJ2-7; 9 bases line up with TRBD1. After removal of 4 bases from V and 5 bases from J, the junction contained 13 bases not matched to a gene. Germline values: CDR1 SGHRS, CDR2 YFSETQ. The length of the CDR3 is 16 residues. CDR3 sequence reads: CASSVGLGTGYDEQYF. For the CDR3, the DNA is TGCGCCAGCAGCGTGGGCTTAGGGACAGGGTACGACGAGCAGTACTTC.

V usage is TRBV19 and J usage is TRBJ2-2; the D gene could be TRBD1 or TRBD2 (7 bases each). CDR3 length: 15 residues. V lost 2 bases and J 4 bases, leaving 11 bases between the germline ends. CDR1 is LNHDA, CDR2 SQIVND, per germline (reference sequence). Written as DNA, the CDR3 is TGTGCCAGTAGTATAACAGGGGAGGGCACCGGGGAGCTGTTTTTT. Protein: CASSITGEGTGELFF. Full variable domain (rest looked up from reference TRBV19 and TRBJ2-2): DGGITQSPKYLFRKEGQNVTLSCEQNLNHDAMYWYRQDPGQGLRLIYYSQIVNDFQKGDIAEGYSVSREKKESFPLTVTSAQKNPTAFYLCASSITGEGTGELFFGEGSRLTVL.

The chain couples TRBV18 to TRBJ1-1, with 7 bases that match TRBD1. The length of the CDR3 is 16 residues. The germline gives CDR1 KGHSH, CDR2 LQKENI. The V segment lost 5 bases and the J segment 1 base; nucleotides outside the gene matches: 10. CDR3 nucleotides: TGTGCCAGCTCAACGGGAACAGGGGCGGGGAACACTGAAGCTTTCTTT. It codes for CASSTGTGAGNTEAFF.

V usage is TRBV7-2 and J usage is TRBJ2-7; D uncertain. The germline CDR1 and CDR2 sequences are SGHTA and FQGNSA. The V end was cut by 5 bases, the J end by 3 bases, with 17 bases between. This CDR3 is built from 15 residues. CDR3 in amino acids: CASSPWVGGVYEQYF. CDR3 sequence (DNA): TGTGCCAGCAGCCCCTGGGTTGGTGGGGTCTACGAGCAGTACTTC.

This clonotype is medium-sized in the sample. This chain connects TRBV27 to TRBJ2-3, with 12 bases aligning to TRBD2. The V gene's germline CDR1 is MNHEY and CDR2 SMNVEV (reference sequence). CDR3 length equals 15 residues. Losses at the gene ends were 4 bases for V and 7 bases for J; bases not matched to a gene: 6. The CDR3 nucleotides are TGTGCCAGCAGTTCCAGACTAGCGGGGGATAATACGCAGTATTTT. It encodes CASSSRLAGDNTQYF.

CDR3 protein: CASSLSAADEKLFF. DNA for the CDR3: TGTGCCAGCAGTTTGTCCGCAGCGGATGAAAAACTGTTTTTT. The chain couples TRBV12-3 or TRBV12-4 to TRBJ1-4; no definite D call. The CDR3 contains 14 residues. Trimming removed 3 bases at V and 6 bases at J, with 11 bases between.

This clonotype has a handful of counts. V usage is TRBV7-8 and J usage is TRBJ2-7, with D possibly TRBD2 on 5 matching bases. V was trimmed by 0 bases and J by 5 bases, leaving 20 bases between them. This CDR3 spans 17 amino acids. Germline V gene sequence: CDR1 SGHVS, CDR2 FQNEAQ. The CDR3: CASSLALGSPLPDEQYF. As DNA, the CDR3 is TGTGCCAGCAGCTTAGCGCTTGGGAGCCCCCTTCCTGACGAGCAGTACTTC.

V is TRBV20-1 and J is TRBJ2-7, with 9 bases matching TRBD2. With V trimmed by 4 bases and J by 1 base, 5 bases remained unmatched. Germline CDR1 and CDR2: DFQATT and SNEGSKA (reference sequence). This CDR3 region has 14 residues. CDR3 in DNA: TGCAGTGCTACCAGACTAGCGGAATCCTACGAGCAGTACTTC. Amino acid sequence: CSATRLAESYEQYF.

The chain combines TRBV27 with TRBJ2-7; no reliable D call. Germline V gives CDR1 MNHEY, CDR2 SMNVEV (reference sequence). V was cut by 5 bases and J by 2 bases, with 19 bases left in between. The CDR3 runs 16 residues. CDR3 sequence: CASSPLRGAGTYEQYF. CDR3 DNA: TGTGCCAGCAGTCCTCTAAGAGGAGCTGGTACCTACGAGCAGTACTTC.

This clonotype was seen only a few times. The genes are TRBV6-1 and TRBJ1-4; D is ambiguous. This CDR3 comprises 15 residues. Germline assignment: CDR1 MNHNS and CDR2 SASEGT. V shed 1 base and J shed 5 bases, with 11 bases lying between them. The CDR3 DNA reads TGTGCCAGCAGTGAAGTCCTTGCCCTAAATGAAAAACTGTTTTTT. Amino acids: CASSEVLALNEKLFF.

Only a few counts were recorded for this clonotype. The CDR3 bases are TGCGCCAGCAGCTTGGTAGATTCAACTAATGAAAAACTGTTTTTT. Amino acids: CASSLVDSTNEKLFF. The rearrangement joins TRBV5-1 to TRBJ1-4; the D is unclear. This CDR3 is 15 amino acids long. CDR1 and CDR2 from the germline V gene are SGHRS and YFSETQ. V was cut by 0 bases and J by 0 bases, with 6 bases left in between.

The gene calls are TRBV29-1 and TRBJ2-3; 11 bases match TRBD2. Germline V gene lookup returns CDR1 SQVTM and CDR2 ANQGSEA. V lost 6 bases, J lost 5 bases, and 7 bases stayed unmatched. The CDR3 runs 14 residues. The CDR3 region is CSVLAGGPGDTQYF. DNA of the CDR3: TGCAGCGTGTTAGCGGGAGGGCCGGGAGATACGCAGTATTTT.

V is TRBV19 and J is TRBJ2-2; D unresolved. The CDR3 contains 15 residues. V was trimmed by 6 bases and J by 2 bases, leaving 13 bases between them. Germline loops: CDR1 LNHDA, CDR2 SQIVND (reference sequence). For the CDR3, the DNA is TGTGCCAGTAGAAACGGACGGACCAACACCGGGGAGCTGTTTTTT. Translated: CASRNGRTNTGELFF.

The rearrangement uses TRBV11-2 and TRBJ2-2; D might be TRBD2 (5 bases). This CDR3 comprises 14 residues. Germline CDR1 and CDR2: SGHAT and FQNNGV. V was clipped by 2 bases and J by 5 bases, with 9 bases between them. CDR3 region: CASSLPRGTGELFF. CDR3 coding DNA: TGTGCCAGCAGCTTACCCCGGGGTACCGGGGAGCTGTTTTTT.

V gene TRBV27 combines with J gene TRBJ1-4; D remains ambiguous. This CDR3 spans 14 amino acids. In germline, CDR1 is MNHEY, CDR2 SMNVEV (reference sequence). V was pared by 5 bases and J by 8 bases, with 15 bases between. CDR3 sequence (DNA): TGTGCCAGCAGTAGAAAGGCGCCGCGGGAAAAACTGTTTTTT. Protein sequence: CASSRKAPREKLFF.

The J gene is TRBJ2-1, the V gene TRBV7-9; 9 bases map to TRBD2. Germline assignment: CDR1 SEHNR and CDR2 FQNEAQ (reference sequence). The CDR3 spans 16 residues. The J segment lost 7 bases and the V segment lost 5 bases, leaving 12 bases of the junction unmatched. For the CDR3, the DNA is TGTGCCAGCAGCGAACGGGGCGGGAGGGCCTTGAATGAGCAGTTCTTC. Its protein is CASSERGGRALNEQFF.

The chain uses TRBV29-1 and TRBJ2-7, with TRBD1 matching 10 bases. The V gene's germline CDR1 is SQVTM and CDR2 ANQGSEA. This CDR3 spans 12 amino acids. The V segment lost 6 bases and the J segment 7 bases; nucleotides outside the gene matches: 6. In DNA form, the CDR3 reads TGCAGCGTAAGACAGGGGGCATGGGAGCAGTACTTC. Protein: CSVRQGAWEQYF.

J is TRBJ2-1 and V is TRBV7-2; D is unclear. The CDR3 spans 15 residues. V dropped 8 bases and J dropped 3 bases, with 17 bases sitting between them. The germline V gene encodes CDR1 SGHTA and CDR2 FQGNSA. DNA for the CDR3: TGTGCCAGCGAGAAGGGCGCTAGTATCTACAATGAGCAGTTCTTC. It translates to CASEKGASIYNEQFF.

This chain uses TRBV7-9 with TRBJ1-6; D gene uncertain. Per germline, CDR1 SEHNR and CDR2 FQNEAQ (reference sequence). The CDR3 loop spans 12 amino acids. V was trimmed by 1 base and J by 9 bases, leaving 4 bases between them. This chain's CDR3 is CASSLEGSPLHF. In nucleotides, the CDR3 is TGTGCCAGCAGCTTAGAGGGTTCACCCCTCCACTTT.

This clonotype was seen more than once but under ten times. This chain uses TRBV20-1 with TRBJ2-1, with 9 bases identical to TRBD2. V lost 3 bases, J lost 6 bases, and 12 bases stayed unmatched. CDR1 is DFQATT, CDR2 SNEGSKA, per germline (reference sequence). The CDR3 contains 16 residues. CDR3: CSARGSGSIFVNEQFF. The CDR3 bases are TGCAGTGCTAGGGGTAGCGGGAGTATATTCGTCAATGAGCAGTTCTTC.

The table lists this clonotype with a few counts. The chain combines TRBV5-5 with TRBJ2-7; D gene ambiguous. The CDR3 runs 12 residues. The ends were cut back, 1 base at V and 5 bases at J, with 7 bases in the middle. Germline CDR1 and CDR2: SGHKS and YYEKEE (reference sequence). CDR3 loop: CASSLLFDEQYF. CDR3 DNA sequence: TGTGCCAGCAGCTTGTTATTTGACGAGCAGTACTTC.